This TCR beta chain emerged from a study of Graves' ophthalmopathy and Graves' hyperthyroidism. Per the germline V gene, CDR1 is SNHLY and CDR2 is FYNNEI. There are 15 residues in the CDR3. Trimming removed 4 bases from V and 9 bases from J, with 20 bases in between. As the template, RNA transcripts were used to amplify TCR beta CDR3 regions. First-round RT-PCR employed HTBI primers, with a second-round multiplex PCR after it. TCRdb used MiXCR to reprocess the multiplex PCR reads, holding one entry per CDR3 protein. Found here are about 170,000 distinct CDR3 sequences, about 40% of them singletons; the top ten hold approximately 5.5%.

The V gene is TRBV2, the J gene TRBJ2-3, with D possibly called TRBD1 or TRBD2 (5 bases each). The source of this sequence is a woman aged 40 to 55 with Graves' ophthalmopathy. The sequenced material came from peripheral blood. The CDR3 reads CASSGDERGRNTQYF. The CDR3 nucleotides are TGTGCCAGCAGTGGGGACGAGAGGGGAAGAAACACGCAGTATTTT. The full variable domain, completed using reference TRBV2 and TRBJ2-3, is EPEVTQTPSHQVTQMGQEVILRCVPISNHLYFYWYRQILGQKVEFLVSFYNNEISEKSEIFDDQFSVERPDGSNFTLKIRSTKLEDSAMYFCASSGDERGRNTQYFGPGTRLTVL.